This T cell receptor (beta chain) originates from a study of identical twins. Findings and limits, study-wide: Abundant cord blood beta clonotypes carried fewer insertions; memory repertoires showed none. Where out-of-frame alpha sequences were twin-shared, they showed excess low generation probability.

TCRdb re-called the 5' RACE reads through MiXCR, storing one row per CDR3 protein. The profile shows about 520,000 distinct CDR3 sequences, less than 25% of them singletons. This clonotype is labeled medium-sized. The antigen remains undetermined. These data also featured in a second study, about T cells expressing NK-cell markers. From that study: It was from sorted CD3+CD56+NKG2C+, CD3+CD56+NKG2C- and CD3+CD56-NKG2C+ T cells that TCR beta repertoires came.

The sequenced sample consisted of CD4+ T cells sorted from blood. The receptor was isolated from a woman between 18 and 29 years old in good health.

CDR3 nucleotides: TGTGCCAGCAGCCGGACCCAGGGAACCATTCAGTACTTC. Translation gives CASSRTQGTIQYF. This chain uses TRBV12-3 or TRBV12-4 with TRBJ2-4, with a weak D call TRBD1 (5 bases). This CDR3 spans 13 amino acids. Trimming pared 6 bases from V and 9 bases from J, leaving 15 bases between.